These 21 T cell receptor beta chains were all obtained from the same sample, sequenced in a study of T cell repertoires in cytomegalovirus infection. TCRdb processed the reads anew with MiXCR; each CDR3 protein has one entry. This sample has roughly 990,000 distinct CDR3 sequences, with around 30% found just once. For these TCRs, the target antigens are not known. Sequenced here: cultured CD8+ T cells from PBMCs, sampled from culture after CMV antigen stimulation. These receptors were collected from a human donor in good health (CMV status not recorded). Some clones in this sample may be carry-over from other donors' samples.

This clonotype was counted at least ten times. The chain has TRBV7-6 and TRBJ2-6; D call uncertain. Germline CDR1 is SGHVS and CDR2 is FNYEAQ. There are 15 residues in the CDR3. Trimming removed 5 bases at V and 2 bases at J, with 10 bases between. The CDR3 protein is CASSDRRPGANVLTF. The CDR3, as DNA: TGTGCCAGCAGCGACCGCCGCCCTGGGGCCAACGTCCTGACTTTC.

Concerning this clonotype itself: It may be a read error: a sequence one base away is much more abundant. V usage is TRBV12-3 or TRBV12-4 and J usage is TRBJ1-1; D uncertain. CDR3 length: 13 amino acids. The CDR3 spells CASSLLMNTVAFF. The CDR3 DNA sequence: TGTGCCAGCAGTTTATTAATGAACACTGTAGCTTTCTTT.

V gene TRBV27 combines with J gene TRBJ2-3; 14 bases match TRBD2. Germline CDR1 is MNHEY and CDR2 is SMNVEV (reference sequence). Trimming removed 10 bases from V and 4 bases from J; junction bases left unmatched: 13. This CDR3 is 17 amino acids long. CDR3 nucleotide sequence: TGTGCCATCAGAAGACTAGCGGGGGGGCCAAAAGCAGATACGCAGTATTTT. It codes for CAIRRLAGGPKADTQYF.

The chain links TRBV4-1 to TRBJ2-3, with D perhaps matching TRBD1 (5 bases). Deletions cut 1 base from V and 2 bases from J, with 13 bases between. Per the germline V gene, CDR1 is MGHRA and CDR2 is YSYEKL. The CDR3 consists of 16 residues. CDR3 region: CASSQAPGMDTDTQYF. The CDR3 DNA reads TGCGCCAGCAGCCAAGCCCCAGGGATGGACACAGATACGCAGTATTTT.

V and J are TRBV4-1 and TRBJ1-5, with 7 bases that match TRBD1. CDR1 MGHRA and CDR2 YSYEKL come from the germline V gene. The CDR3 length is 18 residues. J gave up 4 bases and V 0 bases, and 12 bases lay outside the gene matches. The CDR3 region has the DNA TGCGCCAGCAGCCAAGATGAAGTGGGTGACAGGGCAAATCAGCCCCAGCATTTT. Translated: CASSQDEVGDRANQPQHF.

This clonotype was observed many times. This chain uses TRBV7-2 with TRBJ1-6; no clear D gene. The CDR3 length is 13 residues. V was pared by 0 bases and J by 12 bases, with 9 bases between. Germline-derived CDR1 and CDR2 are SGHTA and FQGNSA. The DNA of the CDR3 is TGTGCCAGCAGCTTAGCTCCAGGATTACCCCTCCACTTT. This encodes CASSLAPGLPLHF.

This clonotype was recorded only once. The chain has TRBV7-9 and TRBJ1-1, with D hard to call. The CDR3 is 11 residues long. Germline V CDR1 and CDR2: SEHNR, FQNEAQ (reference sequence). V dropped 6 bases and J dropped 6 bases, with 8 bases sitting between them. The CDR3 region is CASRAYPEAFF. The DNA of the CDR3 is TGTGCCAGCAGGGCCTACCCTGAAGCTTTCTTT. The complete variable domain, with remaining parts taken from reference TRBV7-9 and TRBJ1-1, reads DTGVSQNPRHKITKRGQNVTFRCDPISEHNRLYWYRQTLGQGPEFLTYFQNEAQLEKSRLLSDRFSAERPKGSFSTLEIQRTEQGDSAMYLCASRAYPEAFFGQGTRLTVV.

The chain employs TRBV15 and TRBJ2-5; 9 bases are shared with TRBD2. This CDR3 has 15 amino acids. The trim removed 4 bases at V and 5 bases at J, leaving 8 bases unmatched. Germline-derived CDR1 and CDR2 are LNHNV and YYDKDF (reference sequence). The CDR3: CATSIPLAGRETQYF. Written as DNA, the CDR3 is TGTGCCACCAGCATCCCCCTAGCGGGGCGTGAGACCCAGTACTTC.

About this clonotype itself: This may stem from a read error, because a much larger clone lies one nucleotide away. The chain links TRBV7-9 to TRBJ1-2; D remains ambiguous. The CDR3 contains 13 residues. CDR1 and CDR2 from the germline V gene are SEHNR and FQNEAQ (reference sequence). Trimming removed 6 bases from V and 4 bases from J, with 12 bases in between. The CDR3 DNA is TGTGCCAGCAGTCGGGCCAGGTCCTATGGCTACACCTTC. It encodes CASSRARSYGYTF.

In this sample, this clonotype turned up many times. The CDR3 DNA is TGTGCCAGCAGCTTAATCCGGGACCAAGAGACCCAGTACTTC. It translates to CASSLIRDQETQYF. V gene TRBV7-9 combines with J gene TRBJ2-5, with unresolved D. Germline CDR1 and CDR2: SEHNR and FQNEAQ (reference sequence). Trimming left V 2 bases short and J 0 bases short, with 7 bases between. The length of the CDR3 is 14 residues.

The chain uses TRBV6-6 and TRBJ2-2; D gene ambiguous. V was trimmed by 3 bases and J by 0 bases, leaving 11 bases between them. The germline V gene has CDR1 MNHNY and CDR2 SVGAGI (reference sequence). The CDR3 is 16 amino acids. The CDR3 loop reads CASSYFSTANTGELFF. Written as DNA, the CDR3 is TGTGCCAGCAGTTATTTTTCGACCGCGAACACCGGGGAGCTGTTTTTT.

This chain uses TRBV9 with TRBJ2-6; D remains ambiguous. The germline gives CDR1 SGDLS, CDR2 YYNGEE. The CDR3 loop spans 19 amino acids. Deletions cut 2 bases from V and 0 bases from J, with 18 bases between. The DNA for the CDR3 is TGTGCCAGCAGCGTCTCCTCGGTTATCAGGCGCTCTGGGGCCAACGTCCTGACTTTC. Its translation is CASSVSSVIRRSGANVLTF.

Only a few counts were recorded for this clonotype. The V and J genes are TRBV4-1 and TRBJ1-1; D unclear. V shed 7 bases and J shed 4 bases, with 16 bases lying between them. The CDR3 sequence is 14 residues long. Germline CDR1 MGHRA, CDR2 YSYEKL. The CDR3 here is CASTPRGFGTEAFF. The CDR3 bases are TGCGCCAGCACCCCACGGGGTTTTGGCACTGAAGCTTTCTTT.

This clonotype was found many times. The chain links TRBV7-3 to TRBJ2-1; D assignment may be TRBD1 or TRBD2 (5 bases each). Germline loops: CDR1 SGHTA, CDR2 FQGTGA. The CDR3 consists of 15 residues. V lost 2 bases to trimming and J lost 5 bases, with 13 bases between them. The CDR3 DNA follows: TGTGCCAGCAGCTTAGAGCCAGGGAGCAACAATGAGCAGTTCTTC. Its translation is CASSLEPGSNNEQFF.

CDR3 residues: CASSFSGAAGNYGYTF. As DNA, the CDR3 is TGTGCCAGCAGCTTCAGCGGGGCGGCAGGGAACTATGGCTACACCTTC. The chain carries TRBV11-3 and TRBJ1-2; D perhaps matches TRBD1 (5 bases). Germline CDR1 is SGHNT and CDR2 is YENEEA. Trimming took off 3 bases at V and 2 bases at J, with 16 bases between the two ends. The CDR3 has 16 amino acids.

The chain uses TRBV27 and TRBJ1-2, with D perhaps matching TRBD1 (5 bases). V lost 2 bases to trimming and J lost 4 bases, with 11 bases between them. Germline loops: CDR1 MNHEY, CDR2 SMNVEV (reference sequence). CDR3 length equals 14 residues. The CDR3 loop reads CASSLKRQIYGYTF. The CDR3 nucleotides read TGTGCCAGCAGTTTAAAGAGACAGATCTATGGCTACACCTTC.

This clonotype was detected only a few times. V is TRBV7-9 and J is TRBJ1-1; the D is unclear. Per the germline V gene, CDR1 is SEHNR and CDR2 is FQNEAQ (reference sequence). Trimming took 7 bases from V and 6 from J, leaving 12 bases between them. This CDR3 is built from 12 residues. The CDR3 region is CASTPGQPEAFF. The DNA of the CDR3 is TGTGCCAGCACCCCGGGCCAGCCTGAAGCTTTCTTT.

Of note for this clonotype: At one boundary the junction diverges from the germline segment, which might be a read error. The chain combines TRBV7-2 with TRBJ2-3, with 9 bases aligning to TRBD1. Germline CDR1 SGHTA, CDR2 FQGNSA. The CDR3 sequence is 16 residues long. As DNA, the CDR3 is TGTGCCAACAGCCTTCTTGGACAGGGGCGTACAGATACGCAGTATTTT. This translates into CANSLLGQGRTDTQYF.

This clonotype was observed at least ten times. The gene calls are TRBV7-2 and TRBJ2-3; perhaps D is TRBD1 or TRBD2 (6 bases each). The CDR3 spans 19 residues. Germline V gives CDR1 SGHTA, CDR2 FQGNSA. The V end lost 0 bases, the J end lost 3 bases, and 22 bases lay between the germline ends. The CDR3 DNA reads as TGTGCCAGCAGCTTAGCATTTGTCGAGGGGGGTAAGGCGACAGATACGCAGTATTTT. It is translated as CASSLAFVEGGKATDTQYF.

V and J are TRBV9 and TRBJ2-2; TRBD1 matches at 8 bases. Germline V gene sequence: CDR1 SGDLS, CDR2 YYNGEE. V was clipped by 3 bases and J by 6 bases; unmatched bases: 13. CDR3 length: 17 amino acids. The CDR3 protein is CASSAFPGTGVSGELFF. The CDR3 nucleotides are TGTGCCAGCAGCGCTTTTCCCGGGACAGGAGTCTCCGGGGAGCTGTTTTTT.

This chain links TRBV7-8 with TRBJ2-7, with 10 nucleotides matching TRBD1. CDR1 is SGHVS, CDR2 FQNEAQ, per germline. CDR3 length equals 14 residues. This chain's CDR3 is CVSSLGDRGSEQYV. In DNA, the CDR3 is TGTGTCAGCAGCTTAGGGGACAGGGGTAGCGAGCAGTACGTC.